This T cell receptor beta chain was captured by sequencing in a study of blood T cell repertoires in COVID-19. Study-wide context: Donors in the United States, Italy and Spain gave samples during acute or convalescent COVID-19. T cells, B-cell-depleted T cells, or PBMCs provided the cDNA or gDNA that served as material.

One Seattle source followed patients from active infection through their disease course. As handled by the study authors: Amplification from reference gene primers served as the basis for estimated nucleated cell counts. The data were produced by immunoSEQ multiplex PCR, yet TCRdb's version contains in-frame clones alone and is incomplete. V, J and clone size are taken as reported in that table, and D and trimming were inferred from the DNA itself. The sample contains some 220,000 clones, 65% to 85% of which appear only once. CDR1 and CDR2 (germline): SGHRS, YFSETQ. This CDR3 is built from 16 residues. V lost 2 bases and J 4 bases, leaving 16 bases between the germline ends.

The chain links TRBV5-1 to TRBJ2-1; D possibly corresponds to TRBD1 (6 bases). Material for sequencing was peripheral blood. This receptor was identified in a woman aged 25 to 39 with COVID-19, enrolled during active disease. CDR3: CASSFPLGGLYNEQFF. The CDR3 nucleotides are TGCGCCAGCAGCTTCCCCCTTGGGGGCTTGTACAATGAGCAGTTCTTC.